The sequence of this T cell receptor beta chain was determined in a study of OX40 agonist ivuxolimab in advanced cancers. At the level of the study: Subjects had a mean age of roughly 60 years, with a range of roughly 23 to 79; roughly 83% were male. Partial responses were recorded for three patients, including one with hepatocellular carcinoma and two with cutaneous melanoma. Study findings and constraints: Low normalized T-cell clonal expansion was additionally recorded for some nonresponders.

Some clones are missing from TCRdb's copy, which holds only in-frame ones; the method was immunoSEQ multiplex PCR. The sample carries tens of thousands of clones, over 85% recorded once. A remark on this clone: Its antigen is unknown.

Sequencing used CD4+ or CD8+ T cells sorted from blood, obtained in a trial of the OX40 agonist ivuxolimab. The source of this sequence is an adult with an advanced solid tumor such as melanoma, head and neck, liver or kidney cancer.

The CDR3, as DNA: TGTGCCAGCAGTTTACAGCGGACCCCCTACAATGAGCAGTTCTTC. Amino acid sequence: CASSLQRTPYNEQFF. The V call is TRBV28, the J call TRBJ2-1, with D possibly being TRBD2 (5 bases). V was trimmed by 2 bases and J by 2 bases, leaving 10 bases between them. This CDR3 region has 15 residues. CDR1 MDHEN and CDR2 SYDVKM come from the germline V gene.